The present T cell receptor beta chain was sequenced within a study of cytomegalovirus exposure and HLA in healthy donors. PCR was performed using 60 Vbeta and 13 Jbeta primers. This table comes from immunoSEQ multiplex PCR, and its TCRdb copy is limited to in-frame clones, with some not included. The data show some 130,000 clones, approximately 87% seen once. Findings and caveats of the study: Rarity held for most TCR sequences, but there were some public TCRs that occurred in many donors. In a later analysis, V- and J-gene trimming of beta chains associated with a DCLRE1C missense variant, replicated independently. A later look showed TCR association rates differing by HLA locus, highest for DRB1 and lowest for HLA-C. In an earlier analysis, about 87% or about 30%: the productive usage of most TCR beta V segments.

The V gene end was trimmed by 4 bases and the J gene end by 6 bases; junction bases not matched to a gene: 9. Germline V gene lookup returns CDR1 MDHEN and CDR2 SYDVKM. This CDR3 is 15 amino acids long. Note on this clone: The antigen is unknown.

The rearrangement joins TRBV28 to TRBJ2-7; 10 bases are a match to TRBD2. Sequenced sample: PBMCs. This clonotype was obtained from a woman aged 25-40 years in good health and CMV-seronegative. CDR3 sequence (DNA): TGTGCCAGCAGTTCCTCGGCTAGCGGGAGTGGCGAGCAGTACTTC. Its translation: CASSSSASGSGEQYF.